This entry concerns a single T cell receptor (beta chain). In its sample, this clone was seen once. Its antigen is currently not known. Base qualities are missing; no much larger clone stands one base away. The sample belongs to a study of T cell changes during pregnancy in multiple sclerosis (dated by TCRdb to the late 2010s). About the study as a whole: The study looked at changes in the T cell repertoire across pregnancy in women with multiple sclerosis.

The receptor library was made with the immunoSEQ multiplex PCR assay. TCRdb obtained this table from immuneACCESS and retained in-frame rearrangements with V and J assigned. These tables miss some clones; where compared with another copy, unresolved V genes account for less than half of the shortfall, and the remainder is unexplained. The sample table shows 95,000 to 150,000 clones, and approximately 94% are seen once. Of the sample, approximately 6.3% falls within the top ten clones. The source of this sequence is a female donor with multiple sclerosis, enrolled in a pregnancy study. The specimen comprised peripheral blood, sampled before pregnancy.

The CDR3 protein: CASRDSSGNTIYF. The sequenced DNA is TGTGCCAGCAGGGACAGCTCTGGAAACACCATATATTTT. The V and J genes are TRBV27 and TRBJ1-3; matching of 6 bases hints at TRBD1 as the D gene. V is pared back by 6 bases and J by 0 bases, with 6 bases lying between the germline termini. Based on the germline V gene (reference sequence), the CDR1 and CDR2 sequences are MNHEY and SMNVEV. From cysteine to phenylalanine, the CDR3 is 13 amino acids long. The DNA shown is the 39-base CDR3, in frame from base 1.